This T cell receptor beta chain was documented in a study of shared clonotypes between healthy human individuals. Overall study results and limits: The study found lower generation probabilities in non-shared clonotypes than in those shared by all four donors. The donor pool, a small one, limited the genetic and exposure-history diversity represented.

Sequencing used immunoSEQ multiplex PCR; TCRdb keeps in-frame clones, though not all of them. The data show some 2.1 million clones, approximately 94% seen once. The CDR3 covers 12 residues. The ends were cut back, 7 bases at V and 7 bases at J, with 14 bases in the middle. Germline V gene lookup returns CDR1 LNHDA and CDR2 SQIVND (reference sequence). Naivety among CD8 cells was defined by CD45RO negativity and positive CCR7 selection, thereby excluding terminally differentiated effector memory CD45RA+ cells. Adults of Caucasian background living in Nashville, Tennessee made up all donors. Turning to this clone: The antigen remains undetermined.

V usage is TRBV19 and J usage is TRBJ2-7; TRBD1 might be the D (6 bases). The sample taken for sequencing was naive CD8+ T cells sorted from blood. This TCR was recovered from a man younger than 30 in good health. In DNA, the CDR3 is TGTGCCAGTACCACCCCAAGGGGGGAGCAGTACTTC. Encoded protein: CASTTPRGEQYF.